The 24 T cell receptor beta chains presented below share a single source sample, sequenced in a study of T cell responses to AZD1222 COVID-19 vaccine. Clones were sequenced by immunoSEQ multiplex PCR, and TCRdb holds only the in-frame ones, with some missing. The sample contains 180,000 or so clones, roughly 90% of which appear only once. The source was peripheral blood, collected 28 days after the second AZD1222 dose. The origin of the receptors is an adult who received the AZD1222 COVID-19 vaccine.

The V and J genes are TRBV7-9 and TRBJ2-5; D gene unclear. Germline assignment: CDR1 SEHNR and CDR2 FQNEAQ (reference sequence). This CDR3 comprises 14 residues. V shed 0 bases and J shed 2 bases, with 7 bases lying between them. CDR3 sequence: CASSLAPEQETQYF. CDR3 DNA: TGTGCCAGCAGCTTAGCTCCCGAGCAAGAGACCCAGTACTTC.

This clone was counted between two and nine times. The V and J genes are TRBV27 and TRBJ1-6, with D hard to call. The CDR3 is 13 residues long. V gave up 8 bases and J gave up 7 bases, with 12 bases separating them. CDR1 and CDR2 from the germline V gene are MNHEY and SMNVEV (reference sequence). The CDR3 loop reads CASHYSGNSPLHF. As DNA, the CDR3 is TGTGCCAGCCACTACAGCGGGAATTCACCCCTCCACTTT.

This chain uses TRBV5-6 with TRBJ1-2; 8 nucleotides line up with TRBD1. V shed 4 bases, J shed 1 base, and the junction held 3 bases outside the gene matches. CDR1 and CDR2 from the germline V gene are SGHDT and YYEEEE. This CDR3 comprises 14 residues. The CDR3 sequence: CASSPDRVNYGYTF. Here the CDR3 DNA reads TGTGCCAGCAGCCCGGACAGGGTTAACTATGGCTACACCTTC.

The rearrangement uses TRBV18 and TRBJ2-2, with D uncertain. Germline loops: CDR1 KGHSH, CDR2 LQKENI. The length of the CDR3 is 15 residues. The germline V and J ends were trimmed by 2 bases and 0 bases, with 7 bases remaining between them. The CDR3 is CASSPDPTNTGELFF. CDR3 in DNA: TGTGCCAGCTCACCAGATCCGACGAACACCGGGGAGCTGTTTTTT.

The rearrangement uses TRBV9 and TRBJ1-1; possible D gene TRBD1, 6 bases. Per germline, CDR1 SGDLS and CDR2 YYNGEE. The CDR3 runs 13 residues. The germline V and J ends were trimmed by 0 bases and 11 bases, with 14 bases remaining between them. The DNA of the CDR3 is TGTGCCAGCAGCGTAGCTCCGGGGGGCGACGCTTTCTTT. Its protein is CASSVAPGGDAFF.

The chain is built from TRBV5-1 and TRBJ1-2; 7 bases agree with TRBD1. The CDR3 is 15 amino acids. Germline V gene data show CDR1 as SGHRS and CDR2 as YFSETQ. With 2 bases clipped from V and 8 bases from J, the junction kept 12 bases outside the gene matches. CDR3 DNA sequence: TGCGCCAGCAGCTTTGGCCCAACAGGGGTTGACGGCTACACCTTC. Its translation is CASSFGPTGVDGYTF.

The rearrangement joins TRBV11-2 to TRBJ2-7, with 8 bases aligning to TRBD2. V lost 5 bases to trimming and J lost 3 bases; unmatched junction nucleotides: 6. The CDR3 covers 14 residues. Germline assignment: CDR1 SGHAT and CDR2 FQNNGV. The CDR3 reads CASSMSGRIYEQYF. Written as DNA, the CDR3 is TGTGCCAGCAGCATGAGCGGGAGAATCTACGAGCAGTACTTC.

The genes are TRBV7-9 and TRBJ2-7; 8 nucleotides align to TRBD2. Germline CDR1 is SEHNR and CDR2 is FQNEAQ (reference sequence). The J segment lost 5 bases and the V segment lost 4 bases, leaving 13 bases of the junction unmatched. This CDR3 region has 16 residues. DNA of the CDR3: TGTGCCAGCAGCTCCCGGCGGGGGGACGGCGACGACGAGCAGTACTTC. Translating gives CASSSRRGDGDDEQYF.

This rearrangement joins TRBV19 to TRBJ1-1, with a weak D call TRBD1 (5 bases). Germline V CDR1 and CDR2: LNHDA, SQIVND (reference sequence). This CDR3 is 16 amino acids long. V lost 7 bases, J lost 4 bases, and 22 bases lay in between. The CDR3 sequence: CASTLKGTRPGTEAFF. In nucleotides, the CDR3 is TGTGCCAGTACCCTAAAGGGGACCCGACCTGGCACTGAAGCTTTCTTT. The whole variable domain, filled in from reference TRBV19 and TRBJ1-1, reads DGGITQSPKYLFRKEGQNVTLSCEQNLNHDAMYWYRQDPGQGLRLIYYSQIVNDFQKGDIAEGYSVSREKKESFPLTVTSAQKNPTAFYLCASTLKGTRPGTEAFFGQGTRLTVV.

The chain employs TRBV18 and TRBJ1-6; D not certain. CDR1 KGHSH and CDR2 LQKENI come from the germline V gene. V gave up 2 bases and J gave up 11 bases, with 10 bases separating them. The CDR3 length is 13 residues. CDR3 sequence reads: CASSPTGGTPLHF. The CDR3 nucleotides are TGTGCCAGCTCACCAACCGGTGGGACACCCCTCCACTTT.

This chain uses TRBV19 with TRBJ2-1, with D maybe TRBD2 (6 bases). The CDR3 runs to 13 residues. V dropped 1 base and J dropped 9 bases, with 10 bases sitting between them. Germline values: CDR1 LNHDA, CDR2 SQIVND (reference sequence). CDR3: CASSIVGRGEQFF. DNA for the CDR3: TGTGCCAGTAGTATAGTGGGGCGGGGTGAGCAGTTCTTC.

The CDR3 loop is CASSRDRNYEQYF. CDR3 DNA sequence: TGTGCCAGCAGTCGGGACAGAAACTACGAGCAGTACTTC. V and J are TRBV2 and TRBJ2-7; 7 bases agree with TRBD1. J was trimmed by 3 bases and V by 5 bases; bases with no gene match: 4. The germline V gene has CDR1 SNHLY and CDR2 FYNNEI. This CDR3 region has 13 residues. Based on the CDR3 plus reference TRBV2 and TRBJ2-7, the full variable domain is EPEVTQTPSHQVTQMGQEVILRCVPISNHLYFYWYRQILGQKVEFLVSFYNNEISEKSEIFDDQFSVERPDGSNFTLKIRSTKLEDSAMYFCASSRDRNYEQYFGPGTRLTVT.

V is TRBV19 and J is TRBJ1-1; no clear D gene. Trimming took off 5 bases at V and 5 bases at J, with 15 bases between the two ends. The CDR3 covers 14 residues. CDR1 is LNHDA and CDR2 is SQIVND in the germline V gene (reference sequence). DNA for the CDR3: TGTGCCAGTAGTTCCAGAAGGAAGGGAACTGAAGCTTTCTTT. Translated, it gives CASSSRRKGTEAFF.

V usage is TRBV29-1 and J usage is TRBJ1-6; TRBD1 matches at 7 bases. Trimming took 5 bases from V and 5 from J; bases not matched to a gene: 3. Germline assignment: CDR1 SQVTM and CDR2 ANQGSEA. CDR3 size: 13 residues. CDR3 region: CSVRQGNNSPLHF. The CDR3 nucleotides are TGCAGCGTTCGACAGGGTAATAATTCACCCCTCCACTTT.

A few counts support this clone. The chain combines TRBV11-3 with TRBJ2-3, with D perhaps TRBD2 (6 bases). The length of the CDR3 is 14 residues. V was pared by 5 bases and J by 4 bases, with 13 bases between. The germline V gene has CDR1 SGHNT and CDR2 YENEEA. CDR3 in amino acids: CASSPESGADTQYF. For the CDR3, the DNA is TGTGCCAGCAGCCCTGAGTCGGGGGCAGATACGCAGTATTTT.

V and J are TRBV19 and TRBJ1-5; a weak D match, TRBD1 (6 bases). The CDR3 extends over 13 amino acids. Germline values: CDR1 LNHDA, CDR2 SQIVND (reference sequence). Trimming shortened V by 5 bases and J by 2 bases, and 7 bases separated the two germline ends. The DNA of the CDR3 is TGTGCCAGTAGTGGACAGCGCAATCAGCCCCAGCATTTT. This sequence encodes CASSGQRNQPQHF.

The V gene is TRBV5-1, the J gene TRBJ1-3; the D is unclear. CDR3 length equals 16 residues. CDR1 and CDR2 from the germline V gene are SGHRS and YFSETQ. The ends were cut back, 0 bases at V and 0 bases at J, with 10 bases in the middle. CDR3 amino acids: CASSLGAIPSGNTIYF. The CDR3, as DNA: TGCGCCAGCAGCTTGGGGGCAATCCCCTCTGGAAACACCATATATTTT.

The chain carries TRBV11-2 and TRBJ2-1; the D call may be TRBD1 or TRBD2 (6 bases each). In germline, CDR1 is SGHAT, CDR2 FQNNGV. The CDR3 is 15 residues long. Trimming cost V 6 bases and J 6 bases, with 18 bases left between them. The CDR3 region has the DNA TGTGCCAGCAGGGAGGGTGGGGGCTATTCCAATGAGCAGTTCTTC. Translating it yields CASREGGGYSNEQFF.

The chain recombines TRBV28 with TRBJ1-4, with a possible D match to TRBD1 (5 bases). CDR1 is MDHEN, CDR2 SYDVKM, per germline. This CDR3 has 16 amino acids. Deletions cut 7 bases from V and 13 bases from J, with 28 bases between. The CDR3 protein is CASTVEGLGNRGRLFF. The CDR3 DNA sequence: TGTGCCAGCACCGTGGAAGGGTTAGGCAATAGGGGAAGACTGTTTTTT.

The rearrangement joins TRBV7-8 to TRBJ1-5, with 7 nucleotides matching TRBD1. This CDR3 comprises 17 residues. Trimming at V came to 3 bases and at J to 0 bases, leaving 8 bases not matched to a gene. Looked up from germline, CDR1 is SGHVS and CDR2 is FQNEAQ. DNA for the CDR3: TGTGCCAGCAGCTTTGGGACAGCCTATTATAGCAATCAGCCCCAGCATTTT. Its translation is CASSFGTAYYSNQPQHF.

The rearrangement links TRBV11-3 to TRBJ2-7; no clear D. This CDR3 comprises 15 residues. Germline assignment: CDR1 SGHNT and CDR2 YENEEA. Trimming took off 2 bases at V and 3 bases at J, with 14 bases between the two ends. The CDR3 DNA is TGTGCCAGCAGCTTAAGACTTCTAAAGGACTACGAGCAGTACTTC. It encodes CASSLRLLKDYEQYF.

The chain joins TRBV19 to TRBJ1-4; D perhaps matches TRBD1 (5 bases). Germline loops: CDR1 LNHDA, CDR2 SQIVND (reference sequence). The CDR3 loop spans 15 amino acids. V dropped 7 bases and J dropped 7 bases, with 19 bases sitting between them. This CDR3 is CASTLKGGVSEKLFF. The CDR3 bases are TGTGCCAGTACCCTGAAAGGAGGGGTTAGTGAAAAACTGTTTTTT. Filled out from reference TRBV19 and TRBJ1-4, the complete variable domain reads DGGITQSPKYLFRKEGQNVTLSCEQNLNHDAMYWYRQDPGQGLRLIYYSQIVNDFQKGDIAEGYSVSREKKESFPLTVTSAQKNPTAFYLCASTLKGGVSEKLFFGSGTQLSVL.

V gene TRBV5-1 combines with J gene TRBJ2-5; 11 nucleotides line up with TRBD2. Trimming removed 3 bases from V and 4 bases from J; junction bases left unmatched: 5. The CDR3 is made up of 15 amino acids. Germline V lookup: CDR1 SGHRS, CDR2 YFSETQ. Here the CDR3 DNA reads TGCGCCAGCAGCTATGAAGGGACTAGCGGAGAGACCCAGTACTTC. Translation: CASSYEGTSGETQYF. The variable domain in full, with the rest retrieved from reference TRBV5-1 and TRBJ2-5, is KAGVTQTPRYLIKTRGQQVTLSCSPISGHRSVSWYQQTPGQGLQFLFEYFSETQRNKGNFPGRFSGRQFSNSRSEMNVSTLELGDSALYLCASSYEGTSGETQYFGPGTRLLVL.

The chain joins TRBV5-1 to TRBJ1-2, with D tentatively TRBD1 (6 bases). V dropped 4 bases and J dropped 2 bases, with 12 bases sitting between them. The CDR3 length is 14 residues. CDR1 and CDR2 from the germline V gene are SGHRS and YFSETQ. CDR3: CASSQNRENYGYTF. Written as DNA, the CDR3 is TGCGCCAGCAGCCAAAACAGGGAGAACTATGGCTACACCTTC.